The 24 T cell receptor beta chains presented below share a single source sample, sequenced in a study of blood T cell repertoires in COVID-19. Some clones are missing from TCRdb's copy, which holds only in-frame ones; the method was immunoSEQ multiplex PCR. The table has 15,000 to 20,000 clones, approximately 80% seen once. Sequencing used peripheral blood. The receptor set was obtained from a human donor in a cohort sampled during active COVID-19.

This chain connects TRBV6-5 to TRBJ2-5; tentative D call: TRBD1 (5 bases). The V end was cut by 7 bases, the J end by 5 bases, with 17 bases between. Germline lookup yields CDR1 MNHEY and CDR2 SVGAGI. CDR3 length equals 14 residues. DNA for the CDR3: TGTGCCAGCACCGAAGGGTGGGGCCGGGAGACCCAGTACTTC. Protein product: CASTEGWGRETQYF.

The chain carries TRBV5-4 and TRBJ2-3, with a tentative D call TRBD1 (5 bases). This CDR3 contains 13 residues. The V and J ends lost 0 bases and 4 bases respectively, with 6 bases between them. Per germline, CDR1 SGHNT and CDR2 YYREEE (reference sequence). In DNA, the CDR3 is TGTGCCAGCAGCTTGGCAGGGCCAGATACGCAGTATTTT. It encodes CASSLAGPDTQYF. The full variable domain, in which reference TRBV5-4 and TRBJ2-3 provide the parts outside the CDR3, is ETGVTQSPTHLIKTRGQQVTLRCSSQSGHNTVSWYQQALGQGPQFIFQYYREEENGRGNFPPRFSGLQFPNYSSELNVNALELDDSALYLCASSLAGPDTQYFGPGTRLTVL.

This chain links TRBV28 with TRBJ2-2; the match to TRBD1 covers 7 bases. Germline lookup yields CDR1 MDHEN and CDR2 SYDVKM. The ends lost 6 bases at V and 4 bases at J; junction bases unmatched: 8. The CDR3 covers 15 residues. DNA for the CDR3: TGTGCCAGCAGCATACCGGGACAGACCACCGGGGAGCTGTTTTTT. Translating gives CASSIPGQTTGELFF.

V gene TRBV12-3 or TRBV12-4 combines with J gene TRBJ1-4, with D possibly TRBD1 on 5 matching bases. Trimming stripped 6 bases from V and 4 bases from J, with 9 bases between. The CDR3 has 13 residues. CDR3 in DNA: TGTGCCAGCAGGTCTGACAGTAATGAAAAACTGTTTTTT. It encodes CASRSDSNEKLFF.

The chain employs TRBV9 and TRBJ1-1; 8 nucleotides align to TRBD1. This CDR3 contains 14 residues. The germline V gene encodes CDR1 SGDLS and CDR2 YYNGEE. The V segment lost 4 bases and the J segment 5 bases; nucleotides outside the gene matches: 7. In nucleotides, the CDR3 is TGTGCCAGCAGCCCTACGACAGGGGTTACTGAAGCTTTCTTT. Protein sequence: CASSPTTGVTEAFF.

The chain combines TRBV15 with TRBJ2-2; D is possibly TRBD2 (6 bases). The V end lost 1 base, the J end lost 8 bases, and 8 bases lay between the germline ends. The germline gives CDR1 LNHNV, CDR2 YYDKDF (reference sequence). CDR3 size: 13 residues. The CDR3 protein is CATSRGGGGELFF. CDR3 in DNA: TGTGCCACCAGCAGAGGGGGAGGAGGGGAGCTGTTTTTT. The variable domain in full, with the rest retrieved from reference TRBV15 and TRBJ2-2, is DAMVIQNPRYQVTQFGKPVTLSCSQTLNHNVMYWYQQKSSQAPKLLFHYYDKDFNNEADTPDNFQSRRPNTSFCFLDIRSPGLGDTAMYLCATSRGGGGELFFGEGSRLTVL.

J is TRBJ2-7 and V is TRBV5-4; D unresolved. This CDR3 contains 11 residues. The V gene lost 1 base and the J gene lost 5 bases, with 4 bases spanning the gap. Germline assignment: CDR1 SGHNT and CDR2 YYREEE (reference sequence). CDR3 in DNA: TGTGCCAGCAGCTTGTACAACGAGCAGTACTTC. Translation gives CASSLYNEQYF. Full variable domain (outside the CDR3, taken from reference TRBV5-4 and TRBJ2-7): ETGVTQSPTHLIKTRGQQVTLRCSSQSGHNTVSWYQQALGQGPQFIFQYYREEENGRGNFPPRFSGLQFPNYSSELNVNALELDDSALYLCASSLYNEQYFGPGTRLTVT.

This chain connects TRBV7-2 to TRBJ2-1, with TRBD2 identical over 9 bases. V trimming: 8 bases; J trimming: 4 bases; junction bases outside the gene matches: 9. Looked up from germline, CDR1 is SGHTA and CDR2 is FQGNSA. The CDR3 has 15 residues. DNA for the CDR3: TGTGCCAGCCAAACCCAGCGGGAGGTTTACAATGAGCAGTTCTTC. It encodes CASQTQREVYNEQFF.

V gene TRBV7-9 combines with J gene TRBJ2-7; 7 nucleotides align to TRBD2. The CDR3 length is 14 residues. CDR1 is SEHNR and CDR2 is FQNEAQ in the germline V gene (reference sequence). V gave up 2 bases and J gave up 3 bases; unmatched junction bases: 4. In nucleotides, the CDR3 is TGTGCCAGCAGCTTAACTAGCGTTTACTACGAGCAGTACTTC. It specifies CASSLTSVYYEQYF.

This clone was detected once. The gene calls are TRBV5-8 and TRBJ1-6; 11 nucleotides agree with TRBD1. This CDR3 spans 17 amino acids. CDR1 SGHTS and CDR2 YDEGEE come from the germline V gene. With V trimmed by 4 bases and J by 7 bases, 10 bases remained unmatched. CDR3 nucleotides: TGTGCCAGCAGCGCAGGACAGGGGGCATTTGGGAATTCACCCCTCCACTTT. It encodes CASSAGQGAFGNSPLHF.

The CDR3 is CASSPGAVGEQYF. DNA of the CDR3: TGTGCCAGCAGCCCAGGGGCCGTGGGCGAGCAGTACTTC. This rearrangement joins TRBV11-1 to TRBJ2-7; weak D call: TRBD1 (6 bases). V lost 5 bases and J lost 6, with 14 bases in between. The CDR3 runs to 13 residues. Germline V gene sequence: CDR1 SGHAT, CDR2 FQDESV (reference sequence).

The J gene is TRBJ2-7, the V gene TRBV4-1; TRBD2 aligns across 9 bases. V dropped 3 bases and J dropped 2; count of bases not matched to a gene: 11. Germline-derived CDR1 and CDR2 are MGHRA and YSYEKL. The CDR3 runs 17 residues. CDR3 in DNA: TGCGCCAGCAGCCACCCCCTGGGGGCGGGAGGGACCTACGAGCAGTACTTC. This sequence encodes CASSHPLGAGGTYEQYF.

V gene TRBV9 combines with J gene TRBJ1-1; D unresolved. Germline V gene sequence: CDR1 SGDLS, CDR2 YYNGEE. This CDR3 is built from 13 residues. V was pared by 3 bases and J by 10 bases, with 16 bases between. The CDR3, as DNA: TGTGCCAGCAGCGCCCGAGGTGAATTCGGAGCTTTCTTT. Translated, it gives CASSARGEFGAFF.

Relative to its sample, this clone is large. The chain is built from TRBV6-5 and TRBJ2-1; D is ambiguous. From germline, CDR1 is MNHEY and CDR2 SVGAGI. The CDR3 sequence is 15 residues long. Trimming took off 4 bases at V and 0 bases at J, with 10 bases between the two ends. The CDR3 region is CASSSTPNSYNEQFF. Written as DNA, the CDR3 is TGTGCCAGCAGTTCGACACCCAACTCCTACAATGAGCAGTTCTTC.

CDR3 protein: CASSQAADRGNEKLFF. The CDR3 DNA is TGCGCCAGCAGCCAAGCCGCGGACCGGGGTAATGAAAAACTGTTTTTT. The chain couples TRBV4-3 to TRBJ1-4, with D hard to call. The CDR3 length is 16 residues. V lost 1 base and J lost 4, with 13 bases in between. Germline V gene data show CDR1 as LGHNA and CDR2 as YSLEER.

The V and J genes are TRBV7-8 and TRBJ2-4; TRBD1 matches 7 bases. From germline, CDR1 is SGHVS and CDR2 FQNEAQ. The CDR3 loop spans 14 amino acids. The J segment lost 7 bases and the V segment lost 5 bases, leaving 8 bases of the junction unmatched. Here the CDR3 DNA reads TGTGCCAGCAGCGAGACAGGGCATGCGAACATTCAGTACTTC. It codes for CASSETGHANIQYF.

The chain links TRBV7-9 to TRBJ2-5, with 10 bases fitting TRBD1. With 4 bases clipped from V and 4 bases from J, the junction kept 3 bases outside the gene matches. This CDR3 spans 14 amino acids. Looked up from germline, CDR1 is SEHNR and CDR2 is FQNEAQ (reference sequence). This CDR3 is CASSSDRGLETQYF. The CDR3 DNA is TGTGCCAGCAGCTCCGACAGGGGGCTAGAGACCCAGTACTTC.

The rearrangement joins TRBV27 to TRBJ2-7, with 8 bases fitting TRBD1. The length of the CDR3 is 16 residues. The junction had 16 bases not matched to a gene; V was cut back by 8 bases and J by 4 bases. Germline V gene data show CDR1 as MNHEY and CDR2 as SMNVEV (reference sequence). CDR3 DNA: TGTGCCAGCTACGGGACAGGCCACTACCCCCCGTACGAGCAGTACTTC. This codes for CASYGTGHYPPYEQYF.

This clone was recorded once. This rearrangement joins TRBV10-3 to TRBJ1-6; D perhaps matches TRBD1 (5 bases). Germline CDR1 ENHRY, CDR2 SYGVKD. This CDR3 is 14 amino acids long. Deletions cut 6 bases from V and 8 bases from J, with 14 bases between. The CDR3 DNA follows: TGTGCCATCAGGGGGCAGGTGTCGGATTCACCCCTCCACTTT. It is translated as CAIRGQVSDSPLHF.

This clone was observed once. This CDR3 is CASSLGGAGNTIYF. The CDR3 DNA is TGTGCCAGCAGTCTGGGGGGGGCAGGAAACACCATATATTTT. This chain connects TRBV6-5 to TRBJ1-3; D may be TRBD1 (6 bases). Trimming took off 5 bases at V and 4 bases at J, with 12 bases between the two ends. Germline CDR1 and CDR2: MNHEY and SVGAGI. The CDR3 runs to 14 residues.

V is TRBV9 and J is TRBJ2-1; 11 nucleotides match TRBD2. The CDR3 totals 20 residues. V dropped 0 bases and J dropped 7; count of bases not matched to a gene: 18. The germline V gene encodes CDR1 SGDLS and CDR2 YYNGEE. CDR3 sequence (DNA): TGTGCCAGCAGCGTAGACCCCATTAGCGGGGGGGCGAATTGGGTAAATGAGCAGTTCTTC. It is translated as CASSVDPISGGANWVNEQFF.

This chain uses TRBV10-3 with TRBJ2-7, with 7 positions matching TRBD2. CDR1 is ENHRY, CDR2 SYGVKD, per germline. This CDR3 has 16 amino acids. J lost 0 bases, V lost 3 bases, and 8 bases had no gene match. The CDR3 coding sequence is TGTGCCATCAGTGAACCTCTGCGGGAGAGCTCCTACGAGCAGTACTTC. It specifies CAISEPLRESSYEQYF.

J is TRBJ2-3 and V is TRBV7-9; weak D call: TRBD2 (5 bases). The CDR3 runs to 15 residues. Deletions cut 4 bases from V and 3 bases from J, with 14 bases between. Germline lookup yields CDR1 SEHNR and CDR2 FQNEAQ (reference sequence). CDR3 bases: TGTGCCAGCAGCTCCCTCTCGCGGAGGACAGATACGCAGTATTTT. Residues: CASSSLSRRTDTQYF.

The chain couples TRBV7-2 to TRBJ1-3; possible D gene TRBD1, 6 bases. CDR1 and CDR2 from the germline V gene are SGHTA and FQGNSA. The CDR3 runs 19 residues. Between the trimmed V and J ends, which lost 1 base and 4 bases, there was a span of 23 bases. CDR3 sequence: CASSLVLWGGAPGGNTIYF. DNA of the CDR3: TGTGCCAGCAGCTTAGTACTCTGGGGGGGCGCTCCGGGCGGAAACACCATATATTTT.